This T cell receptor beta chain appears in the sequencing data of a study of shared clonotypes between healthy human individuals. Study-level findings and limits: In contrast to clonotypes shared by all four donors, non-shared clonotypes had lower generation probabilities.

A word on this clone: Its matching antigen is unknown.

V trimming: 4 bases; J trimming: 2 bases; junction bases outside the gene matches: 1. The CDR3 is made up of 13 amino acids. Germline CDR1 GTSNPN, CDR2 SVGIG (reference sequence). Deep level was the assay's run setting. Several immunoSEQ 96-well plates shared each subset's DNA, each plate a replicate. Original data processing: From ImmunoSEQ came sequences covering only the junction and carrying no quality scores, so filtering differed. The method was immunoSEQ multiplex PCR; TCRdb's version includes in-frame clones alone and lacks a portion of them. That table furnishes V, J and clone size, whereas the DNA furnished D and trimming. The data hold about 1.5 million clones, with around 97% observed a single time.

The clonotype comes from a man aged 25-45 years in good health. The sample was naive CD4+ T cells sorted from blood. Subset here: CD45RA+ positively selected. The chain combines TRBV30 with TRBJ2-3; 9 nucleotides match TRBD2. For the CDR3, the DNA is TGTGCCTGGACTAGCGGGGTCACAGATACGCAGTATTTT. Protein sequence: CAWTSGVTDTQYF.